This TCR beta chain was profiled in a study of post-analysis software for immune sequencing data. Study-level information: The disease courses spanned relapsing-remitting, secondary progressive and progressive-relapsing forms of multiple sclerosis. Study-level findings and limits: Same-batch preparations were strongly co-clustered by F measure. Significantly lower normalized Chao1 diversity was seen in multiple sclerosis patients than in controls.

Presence of unique molecular identifiers characterized the TCR beta cDNA libraries. The authors obtained roughly 0.5 million cDNA molecules from approximately 0.95 to 9.8 million T cells. TCRdb analysed the PCR reads with MiXCR anew, one entry per CDR3 protein. The sample has hundreds of thousands of distinct CDR3 sequences; 25% to 30% are singletons. Comments on this clonotype: Antigen unknown.

Sequencing used blood. This clonotype was obtained from a girl between 10 and 17 years old with multiple sclerosis.

The CDR3 DNA follows: TGCAGTGGAGTGGCGAGCTCCTACGAGCAGTACTTC. This gives the protein CSGVASSYEQYF. This chain uses TRBV20-1 with TRBJ2-7; D gene uncertain. The CDR3 is 12 amino acids. Trimming left V 7 bases short and J 0 bases short, with 10 bases between. The germline V gene encodes CDR1 DFQATT and CDR2 SNEGSKA (reference sequence).